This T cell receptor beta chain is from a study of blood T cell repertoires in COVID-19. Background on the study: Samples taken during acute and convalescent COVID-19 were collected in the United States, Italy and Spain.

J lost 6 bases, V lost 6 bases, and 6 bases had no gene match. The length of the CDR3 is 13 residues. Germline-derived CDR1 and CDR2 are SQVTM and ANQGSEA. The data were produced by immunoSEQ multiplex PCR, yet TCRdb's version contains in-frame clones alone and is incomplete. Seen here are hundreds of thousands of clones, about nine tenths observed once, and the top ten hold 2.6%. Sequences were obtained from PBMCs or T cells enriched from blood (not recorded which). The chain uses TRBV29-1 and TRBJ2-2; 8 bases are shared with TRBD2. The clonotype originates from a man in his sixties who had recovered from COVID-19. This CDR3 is CSVRAGVAGELFF. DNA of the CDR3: TGCAGCGTAAGAGCGGGAGTTGCCGGGGAGCTGTTTTTT.